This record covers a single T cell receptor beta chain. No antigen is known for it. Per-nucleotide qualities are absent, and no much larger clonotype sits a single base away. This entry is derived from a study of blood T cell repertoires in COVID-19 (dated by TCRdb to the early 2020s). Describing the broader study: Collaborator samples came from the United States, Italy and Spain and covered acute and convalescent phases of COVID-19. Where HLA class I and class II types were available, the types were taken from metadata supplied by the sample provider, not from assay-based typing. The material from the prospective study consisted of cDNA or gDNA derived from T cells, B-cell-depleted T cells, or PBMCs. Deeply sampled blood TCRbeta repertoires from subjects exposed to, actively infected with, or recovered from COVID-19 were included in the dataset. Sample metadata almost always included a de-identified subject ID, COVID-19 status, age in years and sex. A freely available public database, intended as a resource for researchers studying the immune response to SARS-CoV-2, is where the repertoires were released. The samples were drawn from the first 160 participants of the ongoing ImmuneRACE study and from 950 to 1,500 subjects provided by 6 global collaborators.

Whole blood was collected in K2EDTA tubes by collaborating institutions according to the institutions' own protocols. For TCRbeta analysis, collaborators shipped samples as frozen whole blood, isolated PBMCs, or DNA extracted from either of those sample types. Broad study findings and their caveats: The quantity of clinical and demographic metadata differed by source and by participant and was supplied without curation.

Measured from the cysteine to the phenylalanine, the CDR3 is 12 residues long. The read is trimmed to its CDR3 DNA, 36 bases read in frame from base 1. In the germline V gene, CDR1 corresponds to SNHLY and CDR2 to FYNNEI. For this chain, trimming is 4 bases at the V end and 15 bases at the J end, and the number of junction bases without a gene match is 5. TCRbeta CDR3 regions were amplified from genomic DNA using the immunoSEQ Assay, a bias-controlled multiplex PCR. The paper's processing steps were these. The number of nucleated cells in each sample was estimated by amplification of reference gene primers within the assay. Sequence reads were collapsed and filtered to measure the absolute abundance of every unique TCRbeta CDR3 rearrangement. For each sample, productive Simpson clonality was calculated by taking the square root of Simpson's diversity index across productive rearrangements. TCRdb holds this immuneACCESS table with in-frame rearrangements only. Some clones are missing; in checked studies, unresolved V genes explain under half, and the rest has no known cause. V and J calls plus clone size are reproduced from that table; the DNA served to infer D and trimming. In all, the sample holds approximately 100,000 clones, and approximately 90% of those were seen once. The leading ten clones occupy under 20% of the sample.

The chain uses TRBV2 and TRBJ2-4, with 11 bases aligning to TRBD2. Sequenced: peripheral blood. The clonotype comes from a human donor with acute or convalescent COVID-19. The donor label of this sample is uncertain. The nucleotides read TGTGCCAGCAGTGGTAGCGGGGGGGCCCTGTACTTC. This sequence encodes CASSGSGGALYF.